This T cell receptor (beta chain) stems from a study of T cells in women clearing cervical HPV infection. As for the study in general: Cases were women with histologically confirmed HPV16-related CIN3 or worse, including a couple of invasive cancers.

This table comes from immunoSEQ multiplex PCR, and its TCRdb copy is limited to in-frame clones, with some not included. This table holds some 30,000 clones. The V gene's germline CDR1 is SNHLY and CDR2 FYNNEI. The length of the CDR3 is 13 residues. With 4 bases clipped from V and 8 bases from J, the junction kept 2 bases outside the gene matches. Note on this clone: The CDR3 end falls 3 residues outside the read, so it is completed with the germline J gene.

The chain joins TRBV2 to TRBJ1-4; 9 bases line up with TRBD1. The receptor comes from a woman between 18 and 69 years old with a cervical HPV16 infection that either progressed to CIN3+ or cleared (not recorded which). Material for sequencing was blood buffy coat. The DNA read from the CDR3 is TGTGCCAGCAGTGGGGACAGGGTGGAAAAA. It translates to CASSGDRVEK. The full CDR3 reads CASSGDRVEKLFF.